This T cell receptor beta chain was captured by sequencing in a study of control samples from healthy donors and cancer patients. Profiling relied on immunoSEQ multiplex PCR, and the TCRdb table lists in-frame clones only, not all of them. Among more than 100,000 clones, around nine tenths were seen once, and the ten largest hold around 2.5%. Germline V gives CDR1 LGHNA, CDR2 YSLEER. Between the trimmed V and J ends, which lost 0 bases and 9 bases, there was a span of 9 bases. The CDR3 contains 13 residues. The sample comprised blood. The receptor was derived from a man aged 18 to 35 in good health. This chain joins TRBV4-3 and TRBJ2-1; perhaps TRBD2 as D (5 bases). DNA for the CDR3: TGCGCCAGCAGCCAAGATGAGGGTGGTGAGCAGTTCTTC. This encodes CASSQDEGGEQFF.